Listed below are T cell receptor beta chains from one sample, sequenced in a study of identical twins. One entry per CDR3 protein, called by TCRdb with MiXCR from the 5' RACE reads. The sample contains approximately 210,000 distinct CDR3 sequences, 5.5% to 7.5% of which appear only once. This sample was also put to use in a study of T cells expressing NK-cell markers.

What was sequenced was CD8+ T cells sorted from blood. These receptors were collected from a woman under 30 in good health. Both conserved end residues are part of each CDR3. A D gene is named only where the DNA matches it firmly. A clone size is listed for some rows: how often the clone was seen (once, few, many), or a class if it is expanded.

cdr3_nt cdr3_aa clone_size v_call d_call j_call
TGTGCCAGCAGCCGCGGGACAGGGGGACTGAACACTGAAGCTTTCTTT CASSRGTGGLNTEAFF - TRBV7-8 TRBD1 TRBJ1-1
TGTGCCAGCAGTTTCCAGTGGAACAGTGATACGCAGTATTTT CASSFQWNSDTQYF few TRBV27 - TRBJ2-3
TGTGCCAGCAGTTTACTAGCGGTATACGAGCAGTACTTC CASSLLAVYEQYF few TRBV6-2/TRBV6-3 TRBD2 TRBJ2-7
TGTGCCAGCAGCTACTTGAGTTCCACTGAAGCTTTCTTT CASSYLSSTEAFF many TRBV7-2 - TRBJ1-1
TGCGCCAGCAGCCAAGGGACTAGCGGTTACTACGAGCAGTACTTC CASSQGTSGYYEQYF few TRBV4-3 TRBD2 TRBJ2-7
TGTGCCAGTAGTGGACTAGCGGTGCCGGGCGGGGAGCTGTTTTTT CASSGLAVPGGELFF - TRBV19 TRBD2 TRBJ2-2
TGTGCCAGCAGTCGACTAGCGGGGGGCCCAGATACGCAGTATTTT CASSRLAGGPDTQYF many TRBV6-4 TRBD2 TRBJ2-3
TGTGCCAGCGGATCCGGGACTAGTTTTTACGAGCAGTACTTC CASGSGTSFYEQYF few TRBV9 TRBD2 TRBJ2-7
TGTGCCAGCAGCTTAGTCGACGGACGGTGGACAGATACGCAGTATTTT CASSLVDGRWTDTQYF few TRBV7-2 - TRBJ2-3
TGCGCCAGCAGTGATGAAGGCCCCAGCTCCTACAATGAGCAGTTCTTC CASSDEGPSSYNEQFF - TRBV10-1 - TRBJ2-1
TGTGCCAGCAGCTTGACGAGGACAGTGAGCACAGATACGCAGTATTTT CASSLTRTVSTDTQYF few TRBV7-9 - TRBJ2-3
TGCAGTATTCTCGGGACAGAGAACACTGAAGCTTTCTTT CSILGTENTEAFF many TRBV20-1 TRBD1 TRBJ1-1
TGTGCCAGCAGCCTAACGGGACAGCAGGGCCGGTACTACGAGCAGTACTTC CASSLTGQQGRYYEQYF few TRBV7-6 TRBD1 TRBJ2-7
TGTGCCATCAGTGAATCGGGGTGGGAGCAGTACTTC CAISESGWEQYF many TRBV10-3 - TRBJ2-7
TGTGCCACCAGCTACCGGGACCGCCTCACAAACTATGGCTACACCTTC CATSYRDRLTNYGYTF - TRBV15 - TRBJ1-2
TGTGCCAGCAGCTCCACCTGGCGGGGGGGAAGGAGCTCCTACAATGAGCAGTTCTTC CASSSTWRGGRSSYNEQFF few TRBV11-1 TRBD2 TRBJ2-1
TGTGCCAGCAGCCCCCGCGGGGCACACAATGAGCAGTTCTTC CASSPRGAHNEQFF - TRBV13 - TRBJ2-1
TGCGCCAGCAGCGGGACAGATGAGCAGTTCTTC CASSGTDEQFF - TRBV5-1 TRBD1 TRBJ2-1
TGTGCCAGCAGTCACGGACAGGGGAACTCACCCCTCCACTTT CASSHGQGNSPLHF many TRBV12-3/TRBV12-4 TRBD1 TRBJ1-6
TGTGCCAGCAGTGTAGTATTGAACACTGAAGCTTTCTTT CASSVVLNTEAFF few TRBV11-2 - TRBJ1-1
TGTGCCAGCAGTCGTTTCGGGACGGAAGATTACAATGAGCAGTTCTTC CASSRFGTEDYNEQFF - TRBV6-4 - TRBJ2-1
TGTGCCAGCAGTTCCCCGACAGGGATCGGCGGCTACACCTTC CASSSPTGIGGYTF many TRBV6-5 TRBD1 TRBJ1-2